The 14 T cell receptor beta chains in this list originate from one sample, sequenced in a study of blood T cell repertoires in COVID-19. TCRdb's copy holds only in-frame clones and misses some; the assay was immunoSEQ multiplex PCR. The table lists about 260,000 clones, about 88% of them singletons. The sample consisted of PBMCs or T cells enriched from blood (not recorded which). All receptors come from a woman aged 45 to 65 who had recovered from COVID-19.

The chain joins TRBV30 to TRBJ2-1, with D hard to call. The CDR3 is 13 residues long. Germline values: CDR1 GTSNPN, CDR2 SVGIG (reference sequence). V lost 6 bases and J 3 bases, leaving 12 bases between the germline ends. The CDR3 DNA reads as TGTGCCTGTGTCGAGGTTTACTACAATGAGCAGTTCTTC. Translation: CACVEVYYNEQFF. Complete variable domain (other parts from reference TRBV30 and TRBJ2-1): SQTIHQWPATLVQPVGSPLSLECTVEGTSNPNLYWYRQAAGRGLQLLFYSVGIGQISSEVPQNLSASRPQDRQFILSSKKLLLSDSGFYLCACVEVYYNEQFFGPGTRLTVL.

The chain couples TRBV29-1 to TRBJ2-7, with 7 bases lining up with TRBD2. The CDR3 is 14 amino acids. Germline V lookup: CDR1 SQVTM, CDR2 ANQGSEA. Trimming at V came to 2 bases and at J to 1 base, leaving 5 bases not matched to a gene. In DNA form, the CDR3 reads TGCAGCGTTGAAACCAGCGGGGCTTCCTACGAGCAGTACTTC. This translates into CSVETSGASYEQYF.

The chain is built from TRBV11-2 and TRBJ2-1, with 14 bases identical to TRBD2. Germline CDR1 SGHAT, CDR2 FQNNGV. Trimming removed 4 bases from V and 6 bases from J; junction bases left unmatched: 2. This CDR3 is built from 15 residues. CDR3 DNA sequence: TGTGCCAGCAGCTCGGGACTAGCGGGAGTCAATGAGCAGTTCTTC. Encoded protein: CASSSGLAGVNEQFF. Combining the CDR3 with reference TRBV11-2 and TRBJ2-1 gives the whole variable domain EAGVAQSPRYKIIEKRQSVAFWCNPISGHATLYWYQQILGQGPKLLIQFQNNGVVDDSQLPKDRFSAERLKGVDSTLKIQPAKLEDSAVYLCASSSGLAGVNEQFFGPGTRLTVL.

The chain joins TRBV7-9 to TRBJ2-2; possible D gene TRBD1, 6 bases. CDR3 length: 13 residues. CDR1 and CDR2 (germline): SEHNR, FQNEAQ (reference sequence). The V end lost 1 base, the J end lost 6 bases, and 6 bases lay between the germline ends. The CDR3, as DNA: TGTGCCAGCAGCTTAGGGACAGCCGGGGAGCTGTTTTTT. This encodes CASSLGTAGELFF.

This chain connects TRBV28 to TRBJ1-2, with D possibly being TRBD1 (5 bases). V lost 6 bases and J 8 bases, leaving 22 bases between the germline ends. This CDR3 comprises 15 residues. The germline CDR1 and CDR2 sequences are MDHEN and SYDVKM. CDR3 loop: CASSRPGTPFGGYTF. CDR3 DNA: TGTGCCAGCAGCCGCCCCGGGACTCCCTTCGGGGGCTACACCTTC.

The J gene is TRBJ1-2, the V gene TRBV5-1; 7 bases align to TRBD1. Trimming removed 3 bases from V and 5 bases from J; junction bases left unmatched: 7. This CDR3 comprises 14 residues. Germline assignment: CDR1 SGHRS and CDR2 YFSETQ. The CDR3 DNA reads as TGCGCCAGCAGCTCTGGGACAGCCAATTATGGCTACACCTTC. Its translation: CASSSGTANYGYTF.

V and J are TRBV28 and TRBJ2-7; perhaps TRBD1 as D (5 bases). Trimming removed 3 bases at V and 9 bases at J, with 21 bases between. This CDR3 has 15 residues. Germline V gene lookup returns CDR1 MDHEN and CDR2 SYDVKM. The chain's CDR3 is CASSFPGRAPRGQYF. CDR3 DNA: TGTGCCAGCAGTTTCCCCGGCAGGGCGCCCCGAGGGCAGTACTTC.

The CDR3 here is CSASNRGNTIYF. CDR3 bases: TGCAGTGCTAGTAACAGGGGAAACACCATATATTTT. V gene TRBV20-1 combines with J gene TRBJ1-3, with D possibly TRBD1 on 5 matching bases. Deletions cut 3 bases from V and 4 bases from J, with 7 bases between. The CDR3 has 12 amino acids. Germline V lookup: CDR1 DFQATT, CDR2 SNEGSKA (reference sequence).

The chain employs TRBV18 and TRBJ2-1, with D maybe TRBD2 (6 bases). Germline V gene data show CDR1 as KGHSH and CDR2 as LQKENI. There are 18 residues in the CDR3. Trimming stripped 3 bases from V and 3 bases from J, with 21 bases between. As DNA, the CDR3 is TGTGCCAGCTCACCCAAACCTGAGAGCGGGCCGAACTACAATGAGCAGTTCTTC. Protein sequence: CASSPKPESGPNYNEQFF.

The V call is TRBV9, the J call TRBJ1-1; 7 bases fit TRBD1. The CDR3 is 15 residues long. CDR1 and CDR2 from the germline V gene are SGDLS and YYNGEE. The J segment lost 1 base and the V segment lost 3 bases, leaving 6 bases of the junction unmatched. CDR3 sequence: CASSARGDRNTEAFF. In nucleotides, the CDR3 is TGTGCCAGCAGCGCCAGGGGGGACAGGAACACTGAAGCTTTCTTT.

This clone was counted only a few times. This chain connects TRBV18 to TRBJ1-4; D perhaps matches TRBD1 (5 bases). V was trimmed by 6 bases and J by 7 bases, leaving 27 bases between them. The CDR3 covers 18 residues. Germline lookup yields CDR1 KGHSH and CDR2 LQKENI. The CDR3, as DNA: TGTGCCAGCTCCATAAAACCCCCAGGCGGGGGTTTTGGTGAAAAACTGTTTTTT. This codes for CASSIKPPGGGFGEKLFF.

Concerning this clone itself: Other DNA sequences from this sample encode an identical CDR3 as well. The chain has TRBV24-1 and TRBJ2-1, with 8 positions matching TRBD2. V shed 0 bases, J shed 4 bases, and the junction held 4 bases outside the gene matches. The CDR3 sequence is 16 residues long. In germline, CDR1 is KGHDR, CDR2 SFDVKD. Here the CDR3 reads CATSDLRASGYNEQFF. The CDR3 nucleotides are TGTGCCACCAGTGATTTGCGGGCTAGCGGGTACAATGAGCAGTTCTTC.

The chain carries TRBV25-1 and TRBJ2-4; tentative D call: TRBD2 (5 bases). Trimming stripped 6 bases from V and 4 bases from J, with 10 bases between. In germline, CDR1 is MGHDK, CDR2 SYGVNS. There are 13 residues in the CDR3. The CDR3 sequence: CASRETGKNIQYF. The CDR3 nucleotides are TGTGCCAGCAGGGAAACGGGGAAAAACATTCAGTACTTC.

J is TRBJ1-2 and V is TRBV19, with a tentative D call TRBD1 (5 bases). Germline V CDR1 and CDR2: LNHDA, SQIVND (reference sequence). The length of the CDR3 is 13 residues. The ends were cut back, 5 bases at V and 6 bases at J, with 13 bases in the middle. CDR3 bases: TGTGCCAGTAGTGGGGCAGGGATTCATGGCTACACCTTC. It codes for CASSGAGIHGYTF.